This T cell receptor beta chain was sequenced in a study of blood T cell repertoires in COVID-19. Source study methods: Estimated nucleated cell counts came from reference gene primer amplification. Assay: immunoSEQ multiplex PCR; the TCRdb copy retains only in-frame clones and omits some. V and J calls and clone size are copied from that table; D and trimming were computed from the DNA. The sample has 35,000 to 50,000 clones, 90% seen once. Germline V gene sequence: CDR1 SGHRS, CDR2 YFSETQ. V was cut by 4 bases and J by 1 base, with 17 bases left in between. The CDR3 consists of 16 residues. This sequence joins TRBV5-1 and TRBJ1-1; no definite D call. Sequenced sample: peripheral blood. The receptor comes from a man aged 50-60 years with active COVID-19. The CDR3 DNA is TGCGCCAGCAGCGGAGACTCCGGCGGCGCGAACACTGAAGCTTTCTTT. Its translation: CASSGDSGGANTEAFF.